The source of this T cell receptor (beta chain) is a study of CD8 T cells in ankylosing spondylitis. Findings and limits, study-wide: Disease-associated clones were reportedly significantly overrepresented in matched ankylosing spondylitis synovial fluid. Relatively scarce in peripheral blood, disease-linked clones were CD8+. What seemed typical of ankylosing spondylitis blood was a TCR beta motif built from several highly homologous variants.

Concerning this clonotype itself: The antigen is not known.

Molecular-barcoded quantitative 5'-RACE produced these TCR beta libraries. MiXCR, run by TCRdb on the 5' RACE reads, gives a single entry per CDR3 protein. The profile shows some 130,000 distinct CDR3 sequences, approximately 10% of them singletons. The clonotype originates from a female donor with ankylosing spondylitis or in good health (not recorded which). Specimen: blood, either unsorted or a sorted T cell fraction (not recorded which).

The CDR3 reads CASSLQGQGIYEQYF. The CDR3 bases are TGTGCCAGCAGTTTACAAGGACAGGGAATCTACGAGCAGTACTTC. The rearrangement joins TRBV12-3 or TRBV12-4 to TRBJ2-7; TRBD1 matches at 8 bases. The CDR3 runs 15 residues. The junction had 6 bases not matched to a gene; V was cut back by 2 bases and J by 3 bases.